These 2 T cell receptor beta chains originate from one sample sequenced in a study of T-cell memory formation after mild COVID-19. In TCRdb, the 5' RACE reads were re-called with MiXCR into one record per CDR3 protein. The table records about 270,000 distinct CDR3 sequences, roughly 15% of them present only once. The source material was PBMCs or a T cell subset sorted from them (not recorded which). These receptors were taken from a man younger than 35 who had mild COVID-19 (a few samples of this study predate the infection). Cell type and time point are not known.

This rearrangement joins TRBV20-1 to TRBJ1-2, with D possibly TRBD1 on 5 matching bases. The CDR3 is 12 amino acids. V was cut by 1 base and J by 6 bases, with 9 bases left in between. In germline, CDR1 is DFQATT, CDR2 SNEGSKA (reference sequence). CDR3 DNA sequence: TGCAGTGCTAGAGGTTGGGGACATGGCTACACCTTC. Its translation: CSARGWGHGYTF.

The chain combines TRBV10-3 with TRBJ2-7; TRBD1 might be the D (6 bases). V lost 6 bases and J lost 3, with 12 bases in between. There are 13 residues in the CDR3. The germline V gene encodes CDR1 ENHRY and CDR2 SYGVKD. The chain's CDR3 is CAISGGQNYEQYV. CDR3 DNA: TGTGCCATCAGCGGAGGACAGAACTACGAGCAGTACGTC.